The T cell receptor beta chain under discussion was sequenced for a study of identical twins. Findings of the study overall: Analyses of zero insertions could, in part, be confounded by invariant MAIT and iNKT cells.

With template switching, a universal primer site was added, and the cDNA carried unique molecular identifiers. Each CDR3 protein gets one entry after TCRdb re-called the 5' RACE reads with MiXCR. The data hold some 440,000 distinct CDR3 sequences, with 20% to 25% observed a single time. CDR1 and CDR2 (germline): SEHNR, FQNEAQ (reference sequence). Trimming at V came to 7 bases and at J to 8 bases, leaving 17 bases not matched to a gene. This CDR3 spans 16 amino acids. On this clonotype itself: Its antigen is undetermined.

The sample was also linked to a second study, of T cells expressing NK-cell markers. This second study notes: From sorted CD3+CD56+NKG2C+, CD3+CD56+NKG2C- and CD3+CD56-NKG2C+ T cells came the TCR beta repertoires. HCMV specificity of expanded NKG2C+ T cell clones remained unclear.

This sequence joins TRBV7-9 and TRBJ1-2, with 9 bases lining up with TRBD1. The origin of this receptor is a woman in her late teens or twenties in good health. The sample consisted of CD4+ T cells sorted from blood. CDR3 residues: CASTDPGQGIRYGYTF. The CDR3 nucleotides read TGTGCCAGCACCGATCCGGGACAGGGAATACGCTACGGCTACACCTTC.